Listed here is a single TCR beta chain. How the authors handled the data: Amplified reference gene primers provided the basis for estimating nucleated cell counts. The repertoire was sequenced with immunoSEQ multiplex PCR; TCRdb's copy has only in-frame clones and lacks some. V, J and clone size reflect that table, while D and trimming were determined from the DNA. The sample records approximately 150,000 clones, 60% to 85% being singletons. The CDR3 contains 17 residues. CDR1 is LNHDA and CDR2 is SQIVND in the germline V gene (reference sequence). Unmatched junction bases numbered 6, after V lost 2 bases and J lost 5 bases. This entry is derived from a study of blood T cell repertoires in COVID-19. Study background: Donors in the United States, Italy and Spain gave samples during acute or convalescent COVID-19. In each case, the material was cDNA or gDNA derived from T cells, B-cell-depleted T cells, or PBMCs.

The sample was peripheral blood. This clonotype originated in a woman aged 55 to 70 with acute or convalescent COVID-19. The rearrangement links TRBV19 to TRBJ2-1, with 13 positions matching TRBD2. The CDR3 coding sequence is TGTGCCAGTAGTATAACTAGCGGGAGGGCCAAAGACAATGAGCAGTTCTTC. Translating it yields CASSITSGRAKDNEQFF.